Sequencing of this T cell receptor beta chain was carried out in a study of blood T cell repertoires in COVID-19. Study information: The analysed material was cDNA or gDNA that came from T cells, B-cell-depleted T cells, or PBMCs.

Profiling relied on immunoSEQ multiplex PCR, and the TCRdb table lists in-frame clones only, not all of them. This sample has about 200,000 clones, with about 80% found just once. Participant-given clinical history determined each cohort assignment. All recovered Cohort 3 donors got two negative PCRs, got clearance, or saw symptom resolution. Per the germline V gene, CDR1 is SGHTA and CDR2 is FQGTGA. The V gene lost 5 bases and the J gene lost 5 bases, with 9 bases spanning the gap. The CDR3 runs 12 residues. This chain connects TRBV7-3 to TRBJ1-1; D remains ambiguous. This sequence originates from a man between 35 and 55 years old who had recovered from COVID-19. Input material: PBMCs or T cells enriched from blood (not recorded which). The chain's CDR3 is CASSPPGTEAFF. The CDR3 nucleotides are TGTGCCAGCAGCCCCCCAGGAACTGAAGCTTTCTTT.